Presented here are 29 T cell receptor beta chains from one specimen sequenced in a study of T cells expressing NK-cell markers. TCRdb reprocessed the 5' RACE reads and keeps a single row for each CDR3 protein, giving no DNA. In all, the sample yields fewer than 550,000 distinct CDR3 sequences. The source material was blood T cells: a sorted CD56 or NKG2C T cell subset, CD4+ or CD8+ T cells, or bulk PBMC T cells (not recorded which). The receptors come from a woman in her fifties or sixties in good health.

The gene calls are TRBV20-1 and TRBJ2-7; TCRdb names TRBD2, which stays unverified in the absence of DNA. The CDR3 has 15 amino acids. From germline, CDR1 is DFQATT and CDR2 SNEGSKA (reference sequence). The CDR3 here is CSAAGGLAYSYEQYF.

CDR3 in amino acids: CSVSDRRLEAGELFF. The V and J genes are TRBV29-1 and TRBJ2-2; TCRdb selects TRBD2, and the lack of DNA leaves this call unchecked. Germline V CDR1 and CDR2: SQVTM, ANQGSEA. CDR3 size: 15 residues.

The CDR3 here is CASGTGRRQPDTQYF. The chain has TRBV19 and TRBJ2-3; the D call of TRBD1 rests on TCRdb alone, since no DNA is present to check it. Germline assignment: CDR1 LNHDA and CDR2 SQIVND (reference sequence). The CDR3 extends over 15 amino acids.

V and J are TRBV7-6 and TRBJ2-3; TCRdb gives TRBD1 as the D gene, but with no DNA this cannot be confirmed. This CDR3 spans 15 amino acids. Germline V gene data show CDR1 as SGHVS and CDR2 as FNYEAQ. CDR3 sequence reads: CASSSGPRELNTQYF.

CDR3 in amino acids: CASSLPPGNNEQFF. The V gene is TRBV5-6, the J gene TRBJ2-1; TCRdb returns TRBD1, unconfirmable since there is no DNA. The CDR3 extends over 14 amino acids. Germline assignment: CDR1 SGHDT and CDR2 YYEEEE.

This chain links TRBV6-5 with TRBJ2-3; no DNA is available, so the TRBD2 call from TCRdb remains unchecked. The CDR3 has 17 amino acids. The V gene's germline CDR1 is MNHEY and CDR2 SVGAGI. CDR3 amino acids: CASSYSLGLEGTDTQYF.

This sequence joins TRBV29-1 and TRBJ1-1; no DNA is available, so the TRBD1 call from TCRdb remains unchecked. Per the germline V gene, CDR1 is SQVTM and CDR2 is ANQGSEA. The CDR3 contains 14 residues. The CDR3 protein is CSVEHAGGNTEAFF.

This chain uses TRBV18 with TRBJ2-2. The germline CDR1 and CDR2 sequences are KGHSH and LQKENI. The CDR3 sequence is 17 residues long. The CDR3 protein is CASSPVLFQMNTGELFF.

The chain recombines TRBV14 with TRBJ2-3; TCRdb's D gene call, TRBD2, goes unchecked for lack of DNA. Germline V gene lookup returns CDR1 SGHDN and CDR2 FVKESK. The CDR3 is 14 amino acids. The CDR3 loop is CASSQVFPPDTQYF.

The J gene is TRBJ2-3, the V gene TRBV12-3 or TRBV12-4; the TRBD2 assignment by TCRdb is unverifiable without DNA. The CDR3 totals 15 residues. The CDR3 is CASSFLLAGTDTQYF.

The CDR3 is CASTPVLEETQYF. The rearrangement joins TRBV12-3 or TRBV12-4 to TRBJ2-5. This CDR3 spans 13 amino acids.

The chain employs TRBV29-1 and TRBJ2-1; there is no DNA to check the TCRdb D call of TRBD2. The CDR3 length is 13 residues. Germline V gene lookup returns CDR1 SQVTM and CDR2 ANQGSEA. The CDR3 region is CSHGTSSVNEQFF.

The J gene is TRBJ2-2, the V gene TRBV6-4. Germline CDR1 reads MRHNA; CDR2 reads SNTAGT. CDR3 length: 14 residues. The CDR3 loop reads CASSVAAGTGELFF.

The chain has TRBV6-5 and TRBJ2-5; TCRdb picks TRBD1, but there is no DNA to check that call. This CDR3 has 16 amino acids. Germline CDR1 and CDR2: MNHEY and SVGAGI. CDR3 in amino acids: CASKVRGLGSKQTQYF.

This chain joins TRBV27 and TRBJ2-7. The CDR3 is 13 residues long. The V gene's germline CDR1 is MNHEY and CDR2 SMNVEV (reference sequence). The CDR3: CASSLGDGDEQYF.

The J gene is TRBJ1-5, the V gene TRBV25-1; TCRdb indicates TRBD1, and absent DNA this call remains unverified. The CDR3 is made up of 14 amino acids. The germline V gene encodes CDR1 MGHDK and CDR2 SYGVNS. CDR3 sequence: CASSSGKGNQPQHF. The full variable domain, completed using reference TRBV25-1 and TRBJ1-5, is EADIYQTPRYLVIGTGKKITLECSQTMGHDKMYWYQQDPGMELHLIHYSYGVNSTEKGDLSSESTVSRIRTEHFPLTLESARPSHTSQYLCASSSGKGNQPQHFGDGTRLSIL.

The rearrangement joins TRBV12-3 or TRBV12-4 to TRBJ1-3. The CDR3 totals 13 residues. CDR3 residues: CASSVGVGNTIYF.

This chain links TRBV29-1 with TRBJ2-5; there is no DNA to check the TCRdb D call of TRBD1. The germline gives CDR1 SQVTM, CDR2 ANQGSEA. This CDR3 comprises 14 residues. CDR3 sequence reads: CSVEPSGQIGTQYF.

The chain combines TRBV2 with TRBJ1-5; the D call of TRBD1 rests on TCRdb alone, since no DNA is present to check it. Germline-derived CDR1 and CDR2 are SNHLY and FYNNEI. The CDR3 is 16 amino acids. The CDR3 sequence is CASSGPGQGKGQPQHF.

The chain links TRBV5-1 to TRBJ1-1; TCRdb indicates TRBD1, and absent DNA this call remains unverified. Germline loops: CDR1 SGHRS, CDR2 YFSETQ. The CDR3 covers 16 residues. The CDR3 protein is CASSSGSGQAGTEAFF.

This CDR3 reads CSVEGGTAGNTIYF. The rearrangement links TRBV29-1 to TRBJ1-3; TCRdb proposes TRBD1, but this gene call is untestable without DNA. The CDR3 has 14 amino acids. Germline CDR1 is SQVTM and CDR2 is ANQGSEA.

The CDR3 loop is CASSPGGGNTDTQYF. The V gene is TRBV18, the J gene TRBJ2-3; as DNA is missing, the TRBD1 call by TCRdb cannot be tested. Germline V gene sequence: CDR1 KGHSH, CDR2 LQKENI. CDR3 length equals 15 residues. The full variable domain, completed using reference TRBV18 and TRBJ2-3, is NAGVMQNPRHLVRRRGQEARLRCSPMKGHSHVYWYRQLPEEGLKFMVYLQKENIIDESGMPKERFSAEFPKEGPSILRIQQVVRGDSAAYFCASSPGGGNTDTQYFGPGTRLTVL.

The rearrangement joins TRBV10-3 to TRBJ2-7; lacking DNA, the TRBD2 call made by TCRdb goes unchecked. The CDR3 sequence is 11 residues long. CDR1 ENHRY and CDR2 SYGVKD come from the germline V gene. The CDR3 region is CAISGGPEQYF.

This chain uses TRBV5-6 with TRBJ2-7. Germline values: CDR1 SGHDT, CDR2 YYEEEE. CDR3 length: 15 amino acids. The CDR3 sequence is CASSWDRVGTYEQYF.

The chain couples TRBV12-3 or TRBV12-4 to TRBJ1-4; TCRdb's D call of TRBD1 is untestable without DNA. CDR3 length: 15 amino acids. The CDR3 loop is CASSFRQGDYEKLFF.

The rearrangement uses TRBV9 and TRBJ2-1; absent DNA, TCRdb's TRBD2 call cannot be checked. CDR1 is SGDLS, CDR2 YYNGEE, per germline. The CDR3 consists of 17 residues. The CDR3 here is CASSVRTSGGQMNEQFF.

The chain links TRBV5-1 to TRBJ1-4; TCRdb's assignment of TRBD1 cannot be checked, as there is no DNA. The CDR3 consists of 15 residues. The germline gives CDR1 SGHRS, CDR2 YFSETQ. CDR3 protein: CASRGVRGTNEKLFF.

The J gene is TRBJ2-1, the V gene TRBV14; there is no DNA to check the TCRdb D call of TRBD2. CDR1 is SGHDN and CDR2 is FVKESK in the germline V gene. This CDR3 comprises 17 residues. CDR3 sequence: CASSQRRTSGMRNEQFF.

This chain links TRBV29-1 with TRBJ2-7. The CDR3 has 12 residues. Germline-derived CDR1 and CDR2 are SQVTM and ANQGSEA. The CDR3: CSVDTDLLSQYF.